Included here is one T cell receptor beta chain sequence, with context. Original methodology: From reference gene primer amplification, estimates of nucleated cell counts were derived. Profiling relied on immunoSEQ multiplex PCR, and the TCRdb table lists in-frame clones only, not all of them. V and J calls and clone size follow that table, whereas D and trimming were derived from the DNA. The sample holds 200,000 to 250,000 clones, roughly four fifths seen once. This sample was included in a study of blood T cell repertoires in COVID-19. V dropped 1 base and J dropped 4; count of bases not matched to a gene: 3. Germline-derived CDR1 and CDR2 are SEHNR and FQNEAQ (reference sequence). The CDR3 has 14 amino acids.

V gene TRBV7-9 combines with J gene TRBJ1-2; 7 bases align to TRBD1. The sequenced sample consisted of PBMCs or T cells enriched from blood (not recorded which). This TCR was sampled from a man aged 60 to 75 who had recovered from COVID-19. The CDR3 protein is CASSLGAGGYGYTF. The CDR3 DNA follows: TGTGCCAGCAGCTTAGGTGCAGGGGGCTATGGCTACACCTTC.